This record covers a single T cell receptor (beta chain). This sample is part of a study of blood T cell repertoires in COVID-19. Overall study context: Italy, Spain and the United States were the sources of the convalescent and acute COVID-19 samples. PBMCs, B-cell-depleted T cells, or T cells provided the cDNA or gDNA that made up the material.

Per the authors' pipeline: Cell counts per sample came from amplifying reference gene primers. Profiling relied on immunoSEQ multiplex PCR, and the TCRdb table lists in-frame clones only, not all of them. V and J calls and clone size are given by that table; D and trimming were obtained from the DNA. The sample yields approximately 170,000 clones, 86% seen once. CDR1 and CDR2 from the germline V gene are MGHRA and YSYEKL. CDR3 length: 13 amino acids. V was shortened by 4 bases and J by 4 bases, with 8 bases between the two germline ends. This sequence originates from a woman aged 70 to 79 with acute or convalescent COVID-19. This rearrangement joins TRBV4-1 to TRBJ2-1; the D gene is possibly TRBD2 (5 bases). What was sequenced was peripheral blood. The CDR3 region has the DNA TGCGCCAGCAGCCCGGGAACGTACAATGAGCAGTTCTTC. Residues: CASSPGTYNEQFF.